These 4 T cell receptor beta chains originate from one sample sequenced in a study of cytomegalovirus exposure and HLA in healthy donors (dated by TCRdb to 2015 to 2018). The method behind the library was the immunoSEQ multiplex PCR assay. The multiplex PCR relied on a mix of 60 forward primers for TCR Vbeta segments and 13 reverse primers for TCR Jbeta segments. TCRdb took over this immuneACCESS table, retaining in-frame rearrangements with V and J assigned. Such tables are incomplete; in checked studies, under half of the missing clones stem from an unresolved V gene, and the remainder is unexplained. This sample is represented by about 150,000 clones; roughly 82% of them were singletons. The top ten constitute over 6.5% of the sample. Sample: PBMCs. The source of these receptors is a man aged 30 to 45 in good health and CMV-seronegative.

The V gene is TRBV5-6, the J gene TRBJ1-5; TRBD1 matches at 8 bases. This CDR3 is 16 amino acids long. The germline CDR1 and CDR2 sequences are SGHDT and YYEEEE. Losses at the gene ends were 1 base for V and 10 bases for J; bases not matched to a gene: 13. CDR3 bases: TGTGCCAGCAGCTTGCTAAGGACAGGGCGTATGAAACCCCAGCATTTT. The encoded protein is CASSLLRTGRMKPQHF.

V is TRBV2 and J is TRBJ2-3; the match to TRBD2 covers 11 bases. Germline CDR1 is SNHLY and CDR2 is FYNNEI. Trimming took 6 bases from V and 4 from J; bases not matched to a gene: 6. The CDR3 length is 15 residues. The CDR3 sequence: CASSLTSGTADTQYF. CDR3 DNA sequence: TGTGCCAGCAGCCTGACTAGCGGGACTGCAGATACGCAGTATTTT.

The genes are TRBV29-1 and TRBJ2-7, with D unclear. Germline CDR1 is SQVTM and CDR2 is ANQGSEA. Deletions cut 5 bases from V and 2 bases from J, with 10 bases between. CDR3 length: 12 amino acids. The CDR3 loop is CSVRSYTYEQYF. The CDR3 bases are TGCAGCGTTCGCTCTTACACCTACGAGCAGTACTTC.

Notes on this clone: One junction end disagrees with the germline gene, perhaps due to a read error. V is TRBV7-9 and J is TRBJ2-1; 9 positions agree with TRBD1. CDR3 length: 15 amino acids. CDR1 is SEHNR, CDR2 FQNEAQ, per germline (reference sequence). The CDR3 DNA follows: TGTTCCAGCAGTTCCTGGGACAGGGTCGTCGTTGAGCAGTTCTTC. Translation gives CSSSSWDRVVVEQFF.